The rows below give T cell receptor beta chains drawn from one sample of a study of CD8+CD57+ T cells in acquired aplastic anemia. TCRdb independently ran MiXCR on the reads; one entry per CDR3 protein. In the table there are around 180,000 distinct CDR3 sequences, 50% to 75% of which are singletons. Sequencing was performed on sorted CD4+, CD8+, or CD8+CD57+ T cells (not recorded which) from PBMCs. The receptors derive from a human donor in good health. The CDR3 runs from the conserved cysteine through the conserved F or W. The order of the fields is clone size, D gene, V gene, J gene, CDR3 DNA, CDR3 protein. The D gene is left open where the match is weak. Clone size is given for some rows only: seen once, a few or many times, or a class if the clone is expanded.

>NA|NA|TRBV20-1|TRBJ1-2
TGCAGTGCCTTACTCCGGGACTTTTTATATGGCTACACCTTC
CSALLRDFLYGYTF
>NA|NA|TRBV10-1|TRBJ2-7
TGCGCCAGCAGTGAGGGGGACAACTCCTACGAGCAGTACTTC
CASSEGDNSYEQYF
>NA|NA|TRBV20-1|TRBJ2-7
TGCAGCGCCCCTTTGGCGGGTAGGTACGAGCAGTACTTC
CSAPLAGRYEQYF
>NA|NA|TRBV20-1|TRBJ1-5
TGCAGTGCTAGCAGCAGGGATAGCAATCAGCCCCAGCATTTT
CSASSRDSNQPQHF
>NA|NA|TRBV19|TRBJ1-5
TGTGCCAGTAGTATTAAGTCAGGGGTTAGTAGCAATCAGCCCCAGCATTTT
CASSIKSGVSSNQPQHF
>few|NA|TRBV27|TRBJ2-1
TGTGCCAGCAGTTTTTCTCCCAATGAGCAGTTCTTC
CASSFSPNEQFF
>NA|NA|TRBV7-2|TRBJ2-5
TGTGCCAGCAGCCGTGGGCAGGGTGCCTCCCAAGAGACCCAGTACTTC
CASSRGQGASQETQYF
>few|NA|TRBV7-9|TRBJ2-7
TGTGCCAGCAGCTCAAATCAGGTTTCCTACGAGCAGTACTTC
CASSSNQVSYEQYF
>NA|NA|TRBV20-1|TRBJ1-2
TGCAGTGCTAGAGATGAAGGAAACTATGGCTACACCTTC
CSARDEGNYGYTF
>NA|TRBD1|TRBV9|TRBJ1-1
TGTGCCAGCAGCGTAACGCAGGGGGAAAGTGAAGCTTTCTTT
CASSVTQGESEAFF
>NA|NA|TRBV11-2|TRBJ2-7
TGTGCCAGCAGCTCCCATGGGGGGCCGGCCTACGAGCAGTACTTC
CASSSHGGPAYEQYF
>many|NA|TRBV5-1|TRBJ2-7
TGCGCCAGCAGCCTACAGGATACCTACGAGCAGTACTTC
CASSLQDTYEQYF
>NA|NA|TRBV20-1|TRBJ2-7
TGCAGTGCTAGAGATCCCCAGGTCCTAGAATACGAGCAGTACTTC
CSARDPQVLEYEQYF
>NA|NA|TRBV9|TRBJ2-6
TGTGCCAGCAGCGTAGCTACGGAGCACACTGAAGCTTTC
CASSVATEHTEAF
>NA|NA|TRBV5-1|TRBJ1-1
TGCGCCAGCAGCCTCAGGGCCATGAACACTGAATCTTTCTTT
CASSLRAMNTESFF
>few|TRBD2|TRBV20-1|TRBJ2-3
TGCAGTGCTCCGGGACTAGCGGGCACAGATACGCAGTATTTT
CSAPGLAGTDTQYF
>many|TRBD2|TRBV5-5|TRBJ2-3
TGTGCCAGCAGCGTCCCGACTAGCCTCGCAGATACGCAGTATTTT
CASSVPTSLADTQYF
>NA|NA|TRBV6-1|TRBJ2-7
TGTGCCAGCAGTGGGCTTGGGGGGAGCTACGAGCAGTACTTC
CASSGLGGSYEQYF
>NA|TRBD2|TRBV7-2|TRBJ2-3
TGTGCCAGCAGCTTCGGGGGGGGCTTTGGAGATACGCAGTATTTT
CASSFGGGFGDTQYF
>few|TRBD1|TRBV10-3|TRBJ1-2
TGTGCCATCAGCCAGATGGACAGGGACGATCATGGCTACACCTTC
CAISQMDRDDHGYTF
>NA|NA|TRBV7-9|TRBJ2-5
TGTGCCAGCAGCTCCCAGGTTTTACAAGAGACCCAGTACTTC
CASSSQVLQETQYF
>NA|TRBD2|TRBV10-1|TRBJ2-7
TGCGCCAGCAGTGCCTACGGGAGGGCCCAGTACGAGCAGTACTTC
CASSAYGRAQYEQYF
>NA|NA|TRBV4-1|TRBJ2-7
TGTGCCAGCAGCCTACCGGGGGCGCAGTACTTC
CASSLPGAQYF
>many|NA|TRBV12-3/TRBV12-4|TRBJ2-5
TGTGCCACTATGGACAGAGAGGAAGAGACCCAGTACTTC
CATMDREEETQYF
>many|NA|TRBV5-1|TRBJ2-7
TGCGCCAGCAGCTTTACTACTCGGGACTTACTTCACTACGAGCAGTACTTC
CASSFTTRDLLHYEQYF
>NA|TRBD1|TRBV20-1|TRBJ2-7
TGCAGTGCTAGCCGGGACAGGGGGCCGGTCGAGCAGTACTTC
CSASRDRGPVEQYF
>NA|NA|TRBV10-2|TRBJ2-7
TGCGCCAGCCGGCGCAGCTACGAGCAGTACTTC
CASRRSYEQYF
>NA|TRBD2|TRBV20-1|TRBJ2-1
TGCAGTGCTGCTCCTTCGGGGGGGGGGCCCAATGAGCAGTTCTTC
CSAAPSGGGPNEQFF
>NA|TRBD1|TRBV5-1|TRBJ1-2
TGCGCCAGCAGCTTGGGACAGGGCTACTATGGCTACACCTTC
CASSLGQGYYGYTF
>few|NA|TRBV10-2|TRBJ1-1
TGCGCCAGCAGTGAGTCAGGAATGACTGAAGCTTTCTTT
CASSESGMTEAFF
>NA|NA|TRBV7-3|TRBJ2-7
TGTGCCAGCAGCTTACAGGGGGAGGACGAGCAGTACTTC
CASSLQGEDEQYF
>many|NA|TRBV6-2/TRBV6-3|TRBJ2-1
TGTGCCAGCAGGCCCCGGGAGTACAATGAGCAGTTCTTC
CASRPREYNEQFF
>few|NA|TRBV9|TRBJ1-1
TGTGCCAGCAGCGTAGAGCTGATCATGAACACTGAAGCTTTCTTT
CASSVELIMNTEAFF
>few|NA|TRBV19|TRBJ2-5
TGTGCCAGTAGTGTACAAGAGACCCAGTACTTC
CASSVQETQYF
>many|NA|TRBV9|TRBJ2-7
TGTGCCAGCAGCCCCAACCAGGGCTCCTACGAGCAGTACTTC
CASSPNQGSYEQYF
>NA|NA|TRBV7-9|TRBJ1-1
TGTGCCAGCAACCCAGTGAACACTGAAGCTTTCTTT
CASNPVNTEAFF
>few|NA|TRBV20-1|TRBJ2-7
TGCAGTGCCCAGCGGGGACAACAATACTACGAGCAGTACTTC
CSAQRGQQYYEQYF
>NA|NA|TRBV7-2|TRBJ2-7
TGTGCCAGCAGCTTAGGATGCGAGCAGTACTTC
CASSLGCEQYF
>many|NA|TRBV5-8|TRBJ2-5
TGTGCCAGCAGCTCTCTAGGGGAAACAGAGACCCAGTACTTC
CASSSLGETETQYF
>NA|NA|TRBV6-5|TRBJ2-5
TGTGCCAGCAGTTACTCGGAGGGAGCGGTGCTTCAAGAGACCCAGTACTTC
CASSYSEGAVLQETQYF
>NA|TRBD1|TRBV7-2|TRBJ2-2
TGTGCCAGCAGCGTAGACAGGGCCGGGGAGCTGTTTTTT
CASSVDRAGELFF
>NA|NA|TRBV20-1|TRBJ1-5
TGCAGTGCTTCCGCCGGGACTGAGGGTATACAGCCCCAGCATTTT
CSASAGTEGIQPQHF
>NA|TRBD1|TRBV29-1|TRBJ2-6
TGCAGCGTTCTAGACAGGGGGAGTGGGGCCAACGTCCTGACTTTC
CSVLDRGSGANVLTF
>NA|NA|TRBV24-1|TRBJ2-3
TGTGCCACCAACCAGGCGTCCACAGATACGCAGTATTTT
CATNQASTDTQYF
>NA|NA|TRBV10-3|TRBJ2-1
TGTGCCATCAGTGAGGGAACGGGCTATGAGCAGTTCTTC
CAISEGTGYEQFF